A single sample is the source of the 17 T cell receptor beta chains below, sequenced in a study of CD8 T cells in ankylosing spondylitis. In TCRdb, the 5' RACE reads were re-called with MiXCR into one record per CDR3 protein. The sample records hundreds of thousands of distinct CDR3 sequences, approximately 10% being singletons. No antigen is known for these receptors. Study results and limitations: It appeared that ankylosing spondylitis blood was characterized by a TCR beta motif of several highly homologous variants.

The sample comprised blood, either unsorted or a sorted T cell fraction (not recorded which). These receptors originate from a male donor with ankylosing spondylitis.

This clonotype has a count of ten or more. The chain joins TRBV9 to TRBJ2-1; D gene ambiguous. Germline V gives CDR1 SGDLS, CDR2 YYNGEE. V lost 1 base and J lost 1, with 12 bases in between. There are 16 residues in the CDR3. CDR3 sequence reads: CASSVQSVVSYNEQFF. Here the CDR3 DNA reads TGTGCCAGCAGCGTACAATCGGTAGTATCCTACAATGAGCAGTTCTTC.

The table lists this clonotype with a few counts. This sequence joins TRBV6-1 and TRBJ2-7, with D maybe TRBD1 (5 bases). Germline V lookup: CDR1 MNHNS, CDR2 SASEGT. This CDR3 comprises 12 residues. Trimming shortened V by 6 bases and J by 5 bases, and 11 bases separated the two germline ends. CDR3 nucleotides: TGTGCCAGCAGGCAGGGATACCACGAGCAGTACTTC. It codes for CASRQGYHEQYF.

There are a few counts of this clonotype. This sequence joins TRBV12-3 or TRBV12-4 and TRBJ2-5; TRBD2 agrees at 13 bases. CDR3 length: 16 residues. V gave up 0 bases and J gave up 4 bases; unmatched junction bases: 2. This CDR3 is CASSLATSGRAETQYF. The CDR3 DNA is TGTGCCAGCAGTTTAGCTACTAGCGGGAGGGCAGAGACCCAGTACTTC.

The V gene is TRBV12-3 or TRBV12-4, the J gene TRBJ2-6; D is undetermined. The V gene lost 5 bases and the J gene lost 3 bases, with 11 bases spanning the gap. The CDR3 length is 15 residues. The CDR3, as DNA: TGTGCCAGCAGTGAGATTTTGGGTGGGGCCAACGTCCTGACTTTC. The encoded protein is CASSEILGGANVLTF.

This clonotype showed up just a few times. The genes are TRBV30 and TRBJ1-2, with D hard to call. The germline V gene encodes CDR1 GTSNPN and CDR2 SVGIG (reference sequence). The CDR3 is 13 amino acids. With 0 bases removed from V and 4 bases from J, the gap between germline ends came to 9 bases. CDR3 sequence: CAWSVRHGYGYTF. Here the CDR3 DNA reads TGTGCCTGGAGTGTACGGCACGGCTATGGCTACACCTTC.

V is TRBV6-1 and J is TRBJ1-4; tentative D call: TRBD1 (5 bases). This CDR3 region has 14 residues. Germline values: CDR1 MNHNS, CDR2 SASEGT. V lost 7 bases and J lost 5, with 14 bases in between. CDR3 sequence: CASTSPNRNEKLFF. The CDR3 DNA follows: TGTGCCAGCACCTCCCCTAACAGGAATGAAAAACTGTTTTTT.

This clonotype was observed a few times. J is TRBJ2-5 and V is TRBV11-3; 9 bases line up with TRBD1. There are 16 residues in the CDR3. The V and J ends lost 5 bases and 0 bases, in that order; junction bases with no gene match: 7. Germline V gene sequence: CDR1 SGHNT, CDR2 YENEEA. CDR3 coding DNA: TGTGCCAGCAGCCCTGGGACAGGGTATTACCAAGAGACCCAGTACTTC. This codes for CASSPGTGYYQETQYF.

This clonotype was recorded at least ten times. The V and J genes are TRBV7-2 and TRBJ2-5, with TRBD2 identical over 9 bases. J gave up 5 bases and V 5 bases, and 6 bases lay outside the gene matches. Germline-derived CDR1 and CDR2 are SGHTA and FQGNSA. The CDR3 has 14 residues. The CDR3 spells CASSLGTSLETQYF. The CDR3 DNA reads TGTGCCAGCAGCCTAGGGACTAGCTTGGAGACCCAGTACTTC.

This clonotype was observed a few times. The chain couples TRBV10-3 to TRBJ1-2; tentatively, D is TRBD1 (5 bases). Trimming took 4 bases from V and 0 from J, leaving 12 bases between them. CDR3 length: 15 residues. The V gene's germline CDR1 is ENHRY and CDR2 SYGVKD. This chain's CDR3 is CAISGGLASNYGYTF. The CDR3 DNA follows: TGTGCCATCAGTGGGGGCCTCGCTTCTAACTATGGCTACACCTTC.

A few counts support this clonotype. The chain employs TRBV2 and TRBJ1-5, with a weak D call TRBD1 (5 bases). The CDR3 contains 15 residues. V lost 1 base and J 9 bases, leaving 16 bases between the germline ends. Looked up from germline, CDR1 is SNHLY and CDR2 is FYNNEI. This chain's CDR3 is CASSEEGPDFGPQHF. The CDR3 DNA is TGTGCCAGCAGTGAAGAGGGACCCGACTTTGGGCCCCAGCATTTT.

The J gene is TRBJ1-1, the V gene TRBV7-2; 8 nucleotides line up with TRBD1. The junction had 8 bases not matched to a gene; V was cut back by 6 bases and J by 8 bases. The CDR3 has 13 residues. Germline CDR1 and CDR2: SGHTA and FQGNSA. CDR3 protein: CASSRQTGAEAFF. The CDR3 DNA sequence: TGTGCCAGCAGTCGCCAGACAGGGGCCGAAGCTTTCTTT.

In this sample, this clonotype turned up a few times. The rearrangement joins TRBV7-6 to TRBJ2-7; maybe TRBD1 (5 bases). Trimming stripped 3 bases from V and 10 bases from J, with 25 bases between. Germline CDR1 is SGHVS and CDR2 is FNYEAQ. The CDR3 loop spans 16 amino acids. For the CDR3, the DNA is TGTGCCAGCAGCTTGAATCGTCTGGACACGGGCGCCACACAGTACTTC. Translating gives CASSLNRLDTGATQYF.

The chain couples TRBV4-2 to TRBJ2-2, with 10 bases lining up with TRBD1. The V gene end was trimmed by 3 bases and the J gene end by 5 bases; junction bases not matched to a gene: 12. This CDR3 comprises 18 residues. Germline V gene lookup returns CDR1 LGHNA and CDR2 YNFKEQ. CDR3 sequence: CASSQDRPGQGKTGELFF. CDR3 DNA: TGTGCCAGCAGCCAGGACCGACCGGGACAGGGGAAGACCGGGGAGCTGTTTTTT.

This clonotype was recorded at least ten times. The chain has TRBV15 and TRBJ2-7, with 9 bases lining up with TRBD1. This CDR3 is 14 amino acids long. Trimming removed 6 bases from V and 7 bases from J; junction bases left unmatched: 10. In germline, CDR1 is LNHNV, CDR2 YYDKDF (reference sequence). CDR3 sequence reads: CATRKPGQGGEQYF. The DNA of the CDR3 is TGTGCCACCAGGAAACCGGGACAGGGAGGAGAGCAGTACTTC.

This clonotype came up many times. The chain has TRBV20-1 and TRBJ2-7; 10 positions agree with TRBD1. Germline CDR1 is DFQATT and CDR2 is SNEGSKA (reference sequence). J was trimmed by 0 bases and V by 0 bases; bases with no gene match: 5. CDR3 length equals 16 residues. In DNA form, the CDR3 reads TGCAGTGCTAGAGATCCGGGACAGGGGAACTCCTACGAGCAGTACTTC. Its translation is CSARDPGQGNSYEQYF.

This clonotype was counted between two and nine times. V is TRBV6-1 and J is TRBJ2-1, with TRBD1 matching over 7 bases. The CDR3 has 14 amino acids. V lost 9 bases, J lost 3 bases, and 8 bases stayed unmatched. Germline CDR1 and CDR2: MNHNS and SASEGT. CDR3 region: CASVKGQNYNEQFF. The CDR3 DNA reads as TGTGCCAGTGTTAAGGGACAGAACTACAATGAGCAGTTCTTC.

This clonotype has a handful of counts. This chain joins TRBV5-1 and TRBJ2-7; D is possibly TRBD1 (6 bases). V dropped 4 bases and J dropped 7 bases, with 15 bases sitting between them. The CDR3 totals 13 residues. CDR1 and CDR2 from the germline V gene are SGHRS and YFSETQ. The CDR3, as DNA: TGCGCCAGCAGCCCCCAGGGGCAGGAAGAGCAGTACTTC. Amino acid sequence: CASSPQGQEEQYF.